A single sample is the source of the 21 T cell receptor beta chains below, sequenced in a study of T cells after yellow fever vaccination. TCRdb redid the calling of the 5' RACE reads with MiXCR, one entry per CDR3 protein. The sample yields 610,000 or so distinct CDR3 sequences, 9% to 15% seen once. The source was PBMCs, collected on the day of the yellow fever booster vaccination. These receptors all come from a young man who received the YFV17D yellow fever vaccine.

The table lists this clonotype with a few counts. CDR3 in DNA: TGCGCCAGCAGCTTCAACAGGGTGACAGATACGCAGTATTTT. This gives the protein CASSFNRVTDTQYF. The chain couples TRBV5-1 to TRBJ2-3; maybe TRBD1 (6 bases). V dropped 2 bases and J dropped 3 bases, with 10 bases sitting between them. Per the germline V gene, CDR1 is SGHRS and CDR2 is YFSETQ. The CDR3 is 14 residues long.

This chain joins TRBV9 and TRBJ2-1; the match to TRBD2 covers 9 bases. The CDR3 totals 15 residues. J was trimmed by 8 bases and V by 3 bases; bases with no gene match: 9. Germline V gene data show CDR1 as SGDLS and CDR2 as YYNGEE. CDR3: CASSGSGRRGDEQFF. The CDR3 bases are TGTGCCAGCAGCGGAAGCGGGAGGAGAGGGGATGAGCAGTTCTTC.

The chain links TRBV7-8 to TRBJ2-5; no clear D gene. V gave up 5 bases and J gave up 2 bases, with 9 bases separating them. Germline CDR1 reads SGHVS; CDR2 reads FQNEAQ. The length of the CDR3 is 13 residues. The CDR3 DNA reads TGTGCCAGCAGCGGGTGGGGACAAGAGACCCAGTACTTC. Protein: CASSGWGQETQYF.

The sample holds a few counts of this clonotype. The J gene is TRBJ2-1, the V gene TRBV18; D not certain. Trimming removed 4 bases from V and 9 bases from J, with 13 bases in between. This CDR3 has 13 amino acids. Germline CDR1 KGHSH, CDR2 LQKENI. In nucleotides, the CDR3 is TGTGCCAGCTCACTATCCCCCCCCGTTGAGCAGTTCTTC. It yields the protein CASSLSPPVEQFF.

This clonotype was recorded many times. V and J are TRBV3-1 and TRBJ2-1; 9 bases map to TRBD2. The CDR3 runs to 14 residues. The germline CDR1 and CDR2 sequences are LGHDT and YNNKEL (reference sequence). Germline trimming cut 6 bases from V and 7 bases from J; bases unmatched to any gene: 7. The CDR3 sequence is CASRIAGALNEQFF. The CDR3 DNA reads TGTGCCAGCAGGATAGCGGGAGCTTTGAATGAGCAGTTCTTC.

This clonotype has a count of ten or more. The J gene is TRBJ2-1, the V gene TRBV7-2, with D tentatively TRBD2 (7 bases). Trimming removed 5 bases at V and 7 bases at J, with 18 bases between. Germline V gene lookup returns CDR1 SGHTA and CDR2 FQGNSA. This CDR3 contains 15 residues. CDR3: CASSARGGASNEQFF. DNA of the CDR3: TGTGCCAGCAGCGCGCGTGGGGGGGCGTCTAATGAGCAGTTCTTC.

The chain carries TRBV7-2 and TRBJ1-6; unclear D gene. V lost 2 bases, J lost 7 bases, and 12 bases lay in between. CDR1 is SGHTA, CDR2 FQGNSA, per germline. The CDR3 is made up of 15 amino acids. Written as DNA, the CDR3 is TGTGCCAGCAGCTTACCACCGTTGGGGAATTCACCCCTCCACTTT. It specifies CASSLPPLGNSPLHF.

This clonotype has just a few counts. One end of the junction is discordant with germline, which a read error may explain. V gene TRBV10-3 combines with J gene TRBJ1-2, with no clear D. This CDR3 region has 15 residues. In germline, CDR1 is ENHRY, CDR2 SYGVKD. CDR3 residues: CAISDLSKGYYDYTF. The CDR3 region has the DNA TGTGCCATCAGTGATTTGAGCAAGGGATATTATGACTACACCTTC.

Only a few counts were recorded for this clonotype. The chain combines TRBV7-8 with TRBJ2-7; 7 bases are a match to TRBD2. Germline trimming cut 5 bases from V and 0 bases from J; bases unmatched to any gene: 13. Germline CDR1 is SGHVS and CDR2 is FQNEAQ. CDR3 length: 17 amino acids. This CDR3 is CASSPRVRSGNSYEQYF. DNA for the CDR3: TGTGCCAGCAGCCCTCGTGTGCGGAGCGGGAACTCCTACGAGCAGTACTTC.

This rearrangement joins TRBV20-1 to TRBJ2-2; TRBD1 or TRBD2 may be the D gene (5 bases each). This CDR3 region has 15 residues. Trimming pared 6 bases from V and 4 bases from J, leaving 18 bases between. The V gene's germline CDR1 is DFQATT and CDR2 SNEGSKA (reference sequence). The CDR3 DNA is TGCAGTGCCCACGGGACCTCTAAAATCACCGGGGAGCTGTTTTTT. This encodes CSAHGTSKITGELFF.

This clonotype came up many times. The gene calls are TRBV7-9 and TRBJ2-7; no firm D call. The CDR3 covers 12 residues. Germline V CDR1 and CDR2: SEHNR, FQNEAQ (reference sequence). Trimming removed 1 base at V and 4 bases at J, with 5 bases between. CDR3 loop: CASSLDQYEQYF. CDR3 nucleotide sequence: TGTGCCAGCAGCTTAGACCAATACGAGCAGTACTTC.

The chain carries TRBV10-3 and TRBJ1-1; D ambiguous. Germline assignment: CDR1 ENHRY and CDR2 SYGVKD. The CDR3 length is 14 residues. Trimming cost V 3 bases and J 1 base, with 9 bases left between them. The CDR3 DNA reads TGTGCCATCAGTGATTGGACTAAGAACACTGAAGCTTTCTTT. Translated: CAISDWTKNTEAFF.

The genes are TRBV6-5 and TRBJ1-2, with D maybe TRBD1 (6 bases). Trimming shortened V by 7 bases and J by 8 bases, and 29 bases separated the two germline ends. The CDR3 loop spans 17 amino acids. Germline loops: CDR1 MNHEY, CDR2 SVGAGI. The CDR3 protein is CASITLPGRGGRGGYTF. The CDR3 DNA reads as TGTGCCAGCATTACTTTACCCGGCAGGGGCGGCAGAGGCGGCTACACCTTC.

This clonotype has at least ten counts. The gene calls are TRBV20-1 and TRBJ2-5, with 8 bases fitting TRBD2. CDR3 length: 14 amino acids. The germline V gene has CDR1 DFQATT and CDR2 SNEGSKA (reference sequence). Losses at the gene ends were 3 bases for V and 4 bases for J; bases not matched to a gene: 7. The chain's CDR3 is CSASTGTSGETQYF. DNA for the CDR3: TGCAGTGCTAGCACCGGGACTAGTGGAGAGACCCAGTACTTC.

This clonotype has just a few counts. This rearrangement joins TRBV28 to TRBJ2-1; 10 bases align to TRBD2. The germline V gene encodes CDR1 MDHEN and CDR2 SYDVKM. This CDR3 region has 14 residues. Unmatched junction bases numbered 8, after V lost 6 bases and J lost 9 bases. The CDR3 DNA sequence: TGTGCCAGCAGCTTAGGACTAGCGGTTACTGAGCAGTTCTTC. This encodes CASSLGLAVTEQFF.

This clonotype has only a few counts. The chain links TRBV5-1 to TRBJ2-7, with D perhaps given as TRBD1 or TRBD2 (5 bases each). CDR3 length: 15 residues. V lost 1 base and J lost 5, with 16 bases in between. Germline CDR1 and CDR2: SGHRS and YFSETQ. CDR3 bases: TGCGCCAGCAGCTTGTTGGGGACGGGGATGAACGAGCAGTACTTC. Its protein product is CASSLLGTGMNEQYF.

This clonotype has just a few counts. CDR3 nucleotide sequence: TGTGCCAGCTCAGCTTTATATGAGCAGTTCTTC. The encoded protein is CASSALYEQFF. The chain recombines TRBV18 with TRBJ2-1; D is unclear. Trimming removed 5 bases at V and 8 bases at J, with 7 bases between. CDR1 is KGHSH and CDR2 is LQKENI in the germline V gene. The CDR3 loop spans 11 amino acids.

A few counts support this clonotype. CDR3 DNA sequence: TGTGCCAGCAGCCGAGACAGGGCCGTAGATACGCAGTATTTT. This gives the protein CASSRDRAVDTQYF. The chain employs TRBV7-2 and TRBJ2-3, with 7 bases that match TRBD1. The CDR3 extends over 14 amino acids. V shed 5 bases, J shed 5 bases, and the junction held 7 bases outside the gene matches. Per the germline V gene, CDR1 is SGHTA and CDR2 is FQGNSA. Combining the CDR3 with reference TRBV7-2 and TRBJ2-3 gives the whole variable domain GAGVSQSPSNKVTEKGKDVELRCDPISGHTALYWYRQSLGQGLEFLIYFQGNSAPDKSGLPSDRFSAERTGGSVSTLTIQRTQQEDSAVYLCASSRDRAVDTQYFGPGTRLTVL.

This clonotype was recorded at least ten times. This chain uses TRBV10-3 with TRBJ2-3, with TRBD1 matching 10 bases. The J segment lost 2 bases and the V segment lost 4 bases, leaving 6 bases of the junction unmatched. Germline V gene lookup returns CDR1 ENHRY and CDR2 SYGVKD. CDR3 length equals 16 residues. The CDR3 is CAISVGGTGATDTQYF. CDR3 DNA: TGTGCCATCAGTGTGGGCGGGACAGGGGCCACAGATACGCAGTATTTT.

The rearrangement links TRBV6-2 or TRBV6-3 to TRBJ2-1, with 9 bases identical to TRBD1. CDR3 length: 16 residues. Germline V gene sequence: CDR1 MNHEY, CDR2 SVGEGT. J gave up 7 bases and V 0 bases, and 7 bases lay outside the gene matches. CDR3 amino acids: CASSYSIGTGWNEQFF. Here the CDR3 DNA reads TGTGCCAGCAGTTACTCGATTGGGACAGGGTGGAATGAGCAGTTCTTC.

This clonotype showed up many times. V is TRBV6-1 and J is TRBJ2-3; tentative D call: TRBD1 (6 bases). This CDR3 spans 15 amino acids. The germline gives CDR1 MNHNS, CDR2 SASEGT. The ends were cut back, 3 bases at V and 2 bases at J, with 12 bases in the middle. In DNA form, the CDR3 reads TGTGCCAGCAGTGAGCTAGGGGGAAACACAGATACGCAGTATTTT. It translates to CASSELGGNTDTQYF.